One and the same sample provided the 2 T cell receptor beta chains below, sequenced in a study of T cell changes during pregnancy in multiple sclerosis. TCRdb keeps only in-frame clones here, not all; method: immunoSEQ multiplex PCR. The repertoire holds tens of thousands of clones, with over 75% as singletons. Sequencing used CD8+ T cells from peripheral blood mononuclear cells, obtained after pregnancy. Receptors were obtained from a female donor with multiple sclerosis, enrolled in a pregnancy study.

The rearrangement uses TRBV4-2 and TRBJ2-1; 9 bases map to TRBD2. V shed 0 bases and J 7 bases; nucleotides not matched to a gene: 13. The CDR3 is 18 amino acids. Per germline, CDR1 LGHNA and CDR2 YNFKEQ. DNA for the CDR3: TGTGCCAGCAGCCAAGATCCGGGCTATGGACTAGCGTGGAATGAGCAGTTCTTC. Its protein is CASSQDPGYGLAWNEQFF.

This chain links TRBV28 with TRBJ1-5; D is unresolved. CDR1 and CDR2 from the germline V gene are MDHEN and SYDVKM. CDR3 size: 15 residues. Trimming cost V 1 base and J 6 bases, with 13 bases left between them. The CDR3 nucleotides are TGTGCCAGCAGTTTATCCGGGGATGGAGTTCAGCCCCAGCATTTT. Encoded protein: CASSLSGDGVQPQHF.